What follows are 21 T cell receptor beta chains derived from one specimen sequenced in a study of shared clonotypes between healthy human individuals. Measured with immunoSEQ multiplex PCR; TCRdb has only the in-frame clones, and not every one. The sample carries some 2.3 million clones, over 85% recorded once. The sample taken for sequencing was naive CD4+ T cells from PBMCs. Noted subset: CD45RA+ positively selected. These receptors were taken from a man between 18 and 35 years old in good health. Some clones in this sample may be carry-over from other donors' samples.

The chain links TRBV11-3 to TRBJ2-5, with D uncertain. The CDR3 contains 15 residues. Germline CDR1 and CDR2: SGHNT and YENEEA. The ends were cut back, 4 bases at V and 5 bases at J, with 17 bases in the middle. The CDR3 loop is CASSSRTPIPETQYF. The CDR3 DNA reads TGTGCCAGCAGCTCCCGAACACCCATCCCGGAGACCCAGTACTTC.

The chain carries TRBV4-2 and TRBJ2-1; no reliable D call. Trimming stripped 1 base from V and 2 bases from J, with 6 bases between. This CDR3 is 14 amino acids long. The germline V gene encodes CDR1 LGHNA and CDR2 YNFKEQ. This CDR3 is CASSQGPTYNEQFF. CDR3 in DNA: TGTGCCAGCAGCCAAGGACCTACCTACAATGAGCAGTTCTTC.

The chain recombines TRBV19 with TRBJ2-7; TRBD2 is a possible D gene (5 bases). Trimming removed 3 bases from V and 2 bases from J, with 14 bases in between. The germline V gene has CDR1 LNHDA and CDR2 SQIVND (reference sequence). The CDR3 has 15 amino acids. CDR3 protein: CASSMTKDGAYEQYF. In nucleotides, the CDR3 is TGTGCCAGTAGTATGACTAAGGACGGAGCCTACGAGCAGTACTTC.

The V and J genes are TRBV5-4 and TRBJ1-4; D is uncertain. V dropped 2 bases and J dropped 4 bases, with 15 bases sitting between them. CDR1 and CDR2 from the germline V gene are SGHNT and YYREEE (reference sequence). The CDR3 totals 16 residues. This chain's CDR3 is CASSLLSGIDNEKLFF. The CDR3 bases are TGTGCCAGCAGCTTACTCTCGGGGATCGATAATGAAAAACTGTTTTTT.

This sequence joins TRBV19 and TRBJ2-7; TRBD1 aligns across 7 bases. V shed 6 bases and J 4 bases; nucleotides not matched to a gene: 9. Germline V gives CDR1 LNHDA, CDR2 SQIVND (reference sequence). This CDR3 region has 14 residues. In DNA, the CDR3 is TGTGCCAGTAGCCGGAAGGGGGCCGAATACGAGCAGTACTTC. Its protein product is CASSRKGAEYEQYF.

This chain uses TRBV4-3 with TRBJ2-3; perhaps TRBD1 as D (6 bases). V shed 3 bases and J shed 5 bases, with 9 bases lying between them. Germline V gives CDR1 LGHNA, CDR2 YSLEER. The length of the CDR3 is 13 residues. CDR3 sequence (DNA): TGCGCCAGCAGCCACGAACAGGGAGATACGCAGTATTTT. The encoded protein is CASSHEQGDTQYF.

This clone appeared once. V is TRBV7-8 and J is TRBJ2-7; 8 bases match TRBD1. Germline trimming cut 8 bases from V and 6 bases from J; bases unmatched to any gene: 6. The CDR3 is 12 amino acids. Germline-derived CDR1 and CDR2 are SGHVS and FQNEAQ. The CDR3 DNA reads TGTGCCAGCGGGACGGACAGGGCCGAGCAGTACTTC. It specifies CASGTDRAEQYF.

This clone was picked up a small number of times. The same CDR3 arises from other DNA sequences in this sample as well. This sequence joins TRBV7-9 and TRBJ1-1; a possible D gene is TRBD1 (5 bases). With 0 bases removed from V and 0 bases from J, the gap between germline ends came to 5 bases. The CDR3 extends over 14 amino acids. The V gene's germline CDR1 is SEHNR and CDR2 FQNEAQ (reference sequence). CDR3: CASSLARVNTEAFF. As DNA, the CDR3 is TGTGCCAGCAGCTTAGCCAGGGTGAACACTGAAGCTTTCTTT.

The V gene is TRBV25-1, the J gene TRBJ2-7; the D gene is possibly TRBD2 (6 bases). V was trimmed by 6 bases and J by 0 bases, leaving 15 bases between them. Germline V gives CDR1 MGHDK, CDR2 SYGVNS. The length of the CDR3 is 15 residues. The CDR3 region has the DNA TGTGCCAGCAGCCACCGGGACGGGAGCTCCTACGAGCAGTACTTC. It specifies CASSHRDGSSYEQYF.

The chain couples TRBV5-4 to TRBJ2-5, with D possibly TRBD1 on 5 matching bases. The DNA end favors TRBJ2-7, so the J call may be wrong. The CDR3 covers 13 residues. Per the germline V gene, CDR1 is SGHNT and CDR2 is YYREEE (reference sequence). The CDR3 DNA follows: TGTGCCAGCAGCTCGGACATCTCCTACGAGCAGTACTTC. It is translated as CASSSDISYEQYF.

The genes are TRBV2 and TRBJ2-3, with 9 bases fitting TRBD2. The CDR3 runs 17 residues. J gave up 6 bases and V 6 bases, and 16 bases lay outside the gene matches. Germline-derived CDR1 and CDR2 are SNHLY and FYNNEI. The CDR3 loop is CASRKGTSGLERDTQYF. The CDR3 DNA is TGTGCCAGCAGAAAGGGTACTAGCGGGCTTGAGCGGGATACGCAGTATTTT.

The V gene is TRBV29-1, the J gene TRBJ2-1; D tentatively fits TRBD1 or TRBD2 (6 bases each). Germline V gene lookup returns CDR1 SQVTM and CDR2 ANQGSEA. The CDR3 is made up of 13 amino acids. The V end was cut by 4 bases, the J end by 7 bases, with 14 bases between. The CDR3 bases are TGCAGCGTTGCCCCCAAGGGGGGTAATGAGCAGTTCTTC. Its translation: CSVAPKGGNEQFF.

This chain links TRBV25-1 with TRBJ2-1, with D possibly being TRBD2 (6 bases). Germline V gene data show CDR1 as MGHDK and CDR2 as SYGVNS. Trimming left V 5 bases short and J 9 bases short, with 23 bases between. The CDR3 is 16 amino acids. CDR3: CASSTTGLPSDREQFF. CDR3 DNA sequence: TGTGCCAGCAGTACAACGGGACTCCCATCGGACCGTGAGCAGTTCTTC.

This chain joins TRBV11-2 and TRBJ2-7, with 7 bases lining up with TRBD2. The V and J ends lost 4 bases and 4 bases, in that order; junction bases with no gene match: 4. Germline values: CDR1 SGHAT, CDR2 FQNNGV. CDR3 length equals 13 residues. The CDR3 loop reads CASSSGLRYEQYF. The CDR3, as DNA: TGTGCCAGCAGCTCGGGACTACGATACGAGCAGTACTTC.

This clone appeared once. The V and J genes are TRBV29-1 and TRBJ2-5; 9 bases line up with TRBD1. The DNA end lines up better with TRBJ2-7; the J call may be wrong. CDR1 and CDR2 from the germline V gene are SQVTM and ANQGSEA. The CDR3 extends over 13 amino acids. The CDR3 sequence is CSVTGQGTYEQYF. The CDR3, as DNA: TGCAGCGTGACGGGACAGGGTACTTACGAGCAGTACTTC.

This chain links TRBV7-7 with TRBJ1-3; D is possibly TRBD1 (5 bases). This CDR3 has 15 residues. V was trimmed by 0 bases and J by 2 bases, leaving 8 bases between them. The germline V gene encodes CDR1 SSHAT and CDR2 FNYEAQ (reference sequence). In DNA, the CDR3 is TGTGCCAGCAGCTTAGCGGCGACAGCTGGAAACACCATATATTTT. This encodes CASSLAATAGNTIYF.

The chain carries TRBV28 and TRBJ2-7; D remains ambiguous. The germline gives CDR1 MDHEN, CDR2 SYDVKM. V was clipped by 3 bases and J by 5 bases, with 11 bases between them. CDR3 length: 13 amino acids. CDR3 sequence reads: CASSLAMLDEQYF. The CDR3, as DNA: TGTGCCAGCAGTTTGGCAATGTTAGACGAGCAGTACTTC.

The V and J genes are TRBV5-4 and TRBJ2-1; 10 bases map to TRBD2. Trimming at V came to 4 bases and at J to 6 bases, leaving 7 bases not matched to a gene. Germline V gene sequence: CDR1 SGHNT, CDR2 YYREEE (reference sequence). The CDR3 contains 15 residues. The DNA for the CDR3 is TGTGCCAGCAGCATAACTAGCGGGGCCTTCAATGAGCAGTTCTTC. Translation gives CASSITSGAFNEQFF.

In regard to this clone: Other DNA sequences of this sample code for an identical CDR3. The gene calls are TRBV18 and TRBJ1-1; D call uncertain. Germline V gives CDR1 KGHSH, CDR2 LQKENI. This CDR3 is built from 15 residues. Trimming shortened V by 0 bases and J by 4 bases, and 12 bases separated the two germline ends. In nucleotides, the CDR3 is TGTGCCAGCTCACCACCATCCGGACGGGGCACTGAAGCTTTCTTT. This translates into CASSPPSGRGTEAFF.

The chain uses TRBV30 and TRBJ2-5; D may be TRBD1 (6 bases). The germline CDR1 and CDR2 sequences are GTSNPN and SVGIG (reference sequence). Trimming shortened V by 5 bases and J by 5 bases, and 12 bases separated the two germline ends. CDR3 length: 12 amino acids. The DNA for the CDR3 is TGTGCCTGGGACAGGCCATGGGAGACCCAGTACTTC. Protein: CAWDRPWETQYF.

The chain has TRBV28 and TRBJ2-7; 7 nucleotides line up with TRBD1. Germline values: CDR1 MDHEN, CDR2 SYDVKM. This CDR3 has 16 amino acids. Trimming at V came to 5 bases and at J to 2 bases, leaving 12 bases not matched to a gene. CDR3 sequence reads: CASSGLETGQTYEQYF. In nucleotides, the CDR3 is TGTGCCAGCAGTGGGCTGGAGACAGGGCAGACCTACGAGCAGTACTTC.